This T cell receptor (beta chain) emerged from a study of patients and donors after allogeneic stem cell transplantation. This CDR3 comprises 15 residues. Only one count was recorded for this clonotype. One entry per CDR3 protein, called by TCRdb with MiXCR from the RT-PCR reads. Among around 240,000 distinct CDR3 sequences, around 14% were seen once, and the ten largest hold 9.5% to 13%. Sequencing input: blood, either unsorted or a sorted T cell fraction (not recorded which). This chain connects TRBV21-1 to TRBJ2-2; TRBD1 was called by the table and not checked on the DNA. TRBV21-1 is a pseudogene locus. This clonotype was sampled from a human donor who was either an allogeneic HSCT recipient or a stem cell or donor lymphocyte infusion donor (not recorded which). It is not recorded whose cells these are; they may come from a transplant donor. The CDR3 protein is CASSPPGQLTGELFF. CDR3 bases: TGTGCCAGCAGCCCTCCGGGACAACTCACCGGGGAGCTGTTTTTT.